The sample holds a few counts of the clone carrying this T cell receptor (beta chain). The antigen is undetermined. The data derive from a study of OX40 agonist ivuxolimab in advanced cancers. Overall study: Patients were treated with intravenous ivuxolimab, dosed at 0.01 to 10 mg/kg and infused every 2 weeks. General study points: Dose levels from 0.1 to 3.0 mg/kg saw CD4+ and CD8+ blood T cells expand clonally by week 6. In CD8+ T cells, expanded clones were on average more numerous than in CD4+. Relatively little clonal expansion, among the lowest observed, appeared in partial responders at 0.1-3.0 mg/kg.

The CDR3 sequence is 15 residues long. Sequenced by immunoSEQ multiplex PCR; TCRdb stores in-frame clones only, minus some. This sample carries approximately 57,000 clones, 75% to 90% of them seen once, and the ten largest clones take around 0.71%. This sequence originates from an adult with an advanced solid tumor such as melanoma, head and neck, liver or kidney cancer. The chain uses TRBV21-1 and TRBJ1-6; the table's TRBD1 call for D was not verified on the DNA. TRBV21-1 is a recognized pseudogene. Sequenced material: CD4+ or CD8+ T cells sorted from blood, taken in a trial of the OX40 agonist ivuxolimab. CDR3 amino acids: CASSSRDRGDSPLHF. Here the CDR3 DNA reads TGTGCCAGCAGCTCCAGGGACAGGGGTGATTCACCCCTCCACTTT.